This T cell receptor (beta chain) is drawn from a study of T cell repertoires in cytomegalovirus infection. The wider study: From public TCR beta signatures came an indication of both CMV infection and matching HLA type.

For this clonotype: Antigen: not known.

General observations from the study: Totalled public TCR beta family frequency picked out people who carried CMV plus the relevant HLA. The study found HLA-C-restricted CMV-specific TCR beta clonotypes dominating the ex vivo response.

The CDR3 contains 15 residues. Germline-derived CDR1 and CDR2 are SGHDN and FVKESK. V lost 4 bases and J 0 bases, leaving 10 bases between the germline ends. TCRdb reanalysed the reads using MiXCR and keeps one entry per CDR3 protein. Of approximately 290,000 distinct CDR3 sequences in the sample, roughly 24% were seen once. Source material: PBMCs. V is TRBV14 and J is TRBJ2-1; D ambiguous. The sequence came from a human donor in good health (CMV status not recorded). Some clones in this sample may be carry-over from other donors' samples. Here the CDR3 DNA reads TGTGCCAGCAGCCGAGCGACAAGCTCCTACAATGAGCAGTTCTTC. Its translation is CASSRATSSYNEQFF. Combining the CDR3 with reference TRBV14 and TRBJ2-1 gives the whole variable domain EAGVTQFPSHSVIEKGQTVTLRCDPISGHDNLYWYRRVMGKEIKFLLHFVKESKQDESGMPNNRFLAERTGGTYSTLKVQPAELEDSGVYFCASSRATSSYNEQFFGPGTRLTVL.